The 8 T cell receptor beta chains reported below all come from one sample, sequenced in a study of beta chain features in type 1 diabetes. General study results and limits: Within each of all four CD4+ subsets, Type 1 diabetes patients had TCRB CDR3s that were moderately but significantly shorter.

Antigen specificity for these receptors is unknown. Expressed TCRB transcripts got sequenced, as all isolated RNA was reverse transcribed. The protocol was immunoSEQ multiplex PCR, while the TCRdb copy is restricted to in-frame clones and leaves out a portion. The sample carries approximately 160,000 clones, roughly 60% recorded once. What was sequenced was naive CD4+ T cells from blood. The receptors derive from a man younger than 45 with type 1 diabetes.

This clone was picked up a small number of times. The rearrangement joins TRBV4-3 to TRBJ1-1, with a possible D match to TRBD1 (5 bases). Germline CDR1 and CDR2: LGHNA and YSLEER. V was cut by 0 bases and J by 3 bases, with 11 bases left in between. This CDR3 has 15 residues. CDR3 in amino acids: CASSQDRAGYTEAFF. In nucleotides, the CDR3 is TGCGCCAGCAGCCAAGACAGGGCGGGGTACACTGAAGCTTTCTTT.

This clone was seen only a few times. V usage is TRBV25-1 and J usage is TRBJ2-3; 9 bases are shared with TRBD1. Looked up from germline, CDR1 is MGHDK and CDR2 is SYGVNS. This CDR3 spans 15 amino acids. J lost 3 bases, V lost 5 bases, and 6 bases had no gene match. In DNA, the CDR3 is TGTGCCAGCAGTAGGACAGGGGATACGACAGATACGCAGTATTTT. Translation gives CASSRTGDTTDTQYF.

The CDR3 region is CASARGPETQYF. As DNA, the CDR3 is TGCGCCAGCGCCAGGGGGCCGGAGACCCAGTACTTC. The rearrangement uses TRBV10-1 and TRBJ2-5, with TRBD1 matching over 8 bases. The CDR3 runs to 12 residues. After removal of 8 bases from V and 5 bases from J, the junction contained 4 bases not matched to a gene. The germline V gene encodes CDR1 WNHNN and CDR2 SYGVQD (reference sequence).

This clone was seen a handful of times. This CDR3 is CASTMGNTDTQYF. The CDR3 coding sequence is TGCGCCAGCACTATGGGGAACACAGATACGCAGTATTTT. The chain combines TRBV5-1 with TRBJ2-3, with D unclear. The germline gives CDR1 SGHRS, CDR2 YFSETQ. The CDR3 sequence is 13 residues long. Trimming shortened V by 6 bases and J by 2 bases, and 10 bases separated the two germline ends. The variable domain in full, completed from reference TRBV5-1 and TRBJ2-3, reads KAGVTQTPRYLIKTRGQQVTLSCSPISGHRSVSWYQQTPGQGLQFLFEYFSETQRNKGNFPGRFSGRQFSNSRSEMNVSTLELGDSALYLCASTMGNTDTQYFGPGTRLTVL.

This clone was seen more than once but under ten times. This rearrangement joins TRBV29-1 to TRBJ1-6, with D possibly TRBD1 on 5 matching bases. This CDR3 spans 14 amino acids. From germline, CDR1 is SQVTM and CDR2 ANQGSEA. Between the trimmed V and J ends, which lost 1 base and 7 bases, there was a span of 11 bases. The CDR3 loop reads CSVEGNRINSPLHF. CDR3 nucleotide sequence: TGCAGCGTTGAAGGGAACAGGATCAATTCACCCCTCCACTTT.

CDR3 region: CASSRQGQSTDTQYF. CDR3 nucleotides: TGTGCCAGCAGCCGACAGGGGCAGTCCACAGATACGCAGTATTTT. The chain combines TRBV6-6 with TRBJ2-3; 8 bases agree with TRBD1. J lost 2 bases, V lost 6 bases, and 7 bases had no gene match. Germline V gene data show CDR1 as MNHNY and CDR2 as SVGAGI (reference sequence). The CDR3 has 15 amino acids.

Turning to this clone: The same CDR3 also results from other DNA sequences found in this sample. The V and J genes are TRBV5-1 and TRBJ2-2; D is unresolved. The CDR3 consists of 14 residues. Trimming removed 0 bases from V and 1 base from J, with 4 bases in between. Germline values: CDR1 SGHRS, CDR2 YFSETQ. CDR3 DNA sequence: TGCGCCAGCAGCTTGGAGGGGAACACCGGGGAGCTGTTTTTT. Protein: CASSLEGNTGELFF.

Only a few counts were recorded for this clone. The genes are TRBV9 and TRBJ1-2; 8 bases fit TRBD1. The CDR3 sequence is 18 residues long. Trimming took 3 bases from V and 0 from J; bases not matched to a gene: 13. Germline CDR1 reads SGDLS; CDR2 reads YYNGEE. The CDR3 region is CASSAAQDRDVPNYGYTF. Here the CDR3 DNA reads TGTGCCAGCAGCGCAGCTCAGGACAGGGATGTCCCTAACTATGGCTACACCTTC.